This T cell receptor beta chain was captured in a study of blood T cell repertoires in COVID-19. Method: immunoSEQ multiplex PCR; TCRdb's copy keeps in-frame clones and lacks some. The table has about 270,000 clones, about 89% seen once; the top ten hold 1.5% to 2%. This CDR3 has 14 amino acids. Between the trimmed V and J ends, which lost 5 bases and 6 bases, there was a span of 13 bases. CDR1 and CDR2 from the germline V gene are SGHTA and FQGNSA. The clonotype was recovered from a woman between 55 and 75 years old who had recovered from COVID-19. J is TRBJ1-4 and V is TRBV7-2; no definite D call. Sequencing was performed on peripheral blood. CDR3 loop: CASSTGIWDEKLFF. In DNA form, the CDR3 reads TGTGCCAGCAGCACCGGGATATGGGATGAAAAACTGTTTTTT.